The entry below describes one TCR beta chain. This record comes from a study of cytomegalovirus exposure and HLA in healthy donors. The PCR made use of 60 Vbeta and 13 Jbeta primers. Method: immunoSEQ multiplex PCR; TCRdb's copy keeps in-frame clones and lacks some. The sample includes more than 150,000 clones, roughly 80% of them seen just once. This CDR3 is 14 amino acids long. The germline V gene encodes CDR1 MNHEY and CDR2 SMNVEV (reference sequence). Trimming removed 6 bases from V and 0 bases from J, with 11 bases in between. Sequenced input: PBMCs. The rearrangement links TRBV27 to TRBJ1-1, with D maybe TRBD1 (6 bases). This clonotype was sampled from a boy between 10 and 17 years old in good health and CMV-seronegative. The CDR3 nucleotides read TGTGCCAGCAGAAGAGGACAGATGAACACTGAAGCTTTCTTT. Protein product: CASRRGQMNTEAFF.